The next 9 T cell receptor beta chains were all read from a single sample in a study of cytomegalovirus exposure and HLA in healthy donors. This PCR relied on a set of 60 Vbeta primers and 13 Jbeta primers. Measured with immunoSEQ multiplex PCR; TCRdb has only the in-frame clones, and not every one. This sample has more than 200,000 clones, with more than 60% found just once. The sample consisted of PBMCs. All receptors derive from a man aged 40-50 years in good health and CMV-seronegative.

J is TRBJ1-4 and V is TRBV7-2; D gene unclear. Germline lookup yields CDR1 SGHTA and CDR2 FQGNSA. Trimming took 1 base from V and 4 from J, leaving 7 bases between them. This CDR3 spans 14 amino acids. CDR3 sequence: CASSLDQINEKLFF. The CDR3 DNA is TGTGCCAGCAGCTTAGACCAGATTAATGAAAAACTGTTTTTT.

The chain carries TRBV7-9 and TRBJ2-1, with D perhaps matching TRBD2 (5 bases). This CDR3 spans 14 amino acids. V lost 3 bases, J lost 6 bases, and 12 bases lay in between. The germline CDR1 and CDR2 sequences are SEHNR and FQNEAQ (reference sequence). The CDR3 DNA follows: TGTGCCAGCAGCTTCGGGGAGTGGGGCAATGAGCAGTTCTTC. Protein product: CASSFGEWGNEQFF.

A single count supports this clone. CDR3 DNA sequence: TGTGCCAGCAGAGTGACTGGGGAAGGGGCAAATTCACCCCTCCACTTT. This gives the protein CASRVTGEGANSPLHF. The chain employs TRBV27 and TRBJ1-6, with a possible D match to TRBD1 (5 bases). In germline, CDR1 is MNHEY, CDR2 SMNVEV (reference sequence). V lost 6 bases, J lost 7 bases, and 19 bases lay in between. The CDR3 covers 16 residues.

This rearrangement joins TRBV7-6 to TRBJ2-7, with 7 bases that match TRBD2. The CDR3 spans 14 residues. Unmatched junction bases numbered 6, after V lost 4 bases and J lost 3 bases. CDR1 is SGHVS, CDR2 FNYEAQ, per germline. The CDR3 DNA follows: TGTGCCAGCAGCTCTAGCGGTTCCCACTACGAGCAGTACTTC. Its translation: CASSSSGSHYEQYF. Based on the CDR3 plus reference TRBV7-6 and TRBJ2-7, the full variable domain is GAGVSQSPRYKVTKRGQDVALRCDPISGHVSLYWYRQALGQGPEFLTYFNYEAQQDKSGLPNDRFSAERPEGSISTLTIQRTEQRDSAMYRCASSSSGSHYEQYFGPGTRLTVT.

The chain carries TRBV5-6 and TRBJ2-1, with D maybe TRBD2 (5 bases). Germline CDR1 is SGHDT and CDR2 is YYEEEE. Trimming shortened V by 7 bases and J by 6 bases, and 8 bases separated the two germline ends. The CDR3 covers 11 residues. CDR3 nucleotides: TGTGCCAGCCGGGGTTCCAATGAGCAGTTCTTC. It encodes CASRGSNEQFF.

V gene TRBV11-2 combines with J gene TRBJ2-5, with TRBD2 as a possible D gene (6 bases). The germline V gene has CDR1 SGHAT and CDR2 FQNNGV. Trimming took off 4 bases at V and 5 bases at J, with 14 bases between the two ends. This CDR3 comprises 14 residues. The chain's CDR3 is CASSSVAGIETQYF. The CDR3 coding sequence is TGTGCCAGCAGCTCCGTGGCGGGGATTGAGACCCAGTACTTC. The variable domain in full, completed from reference TRBV11-2 and TRBJ2-5, reads EAGVAQSPRYKIIEKRQSVAFWCNPISGHATLYWYQQILGQGPKLLIQFQNNGVVDDSQLPKDRFSAERLKGVDSTLKIQPAKLEDSAVYLCASSSVAGIETQYFGPGTRLLVL.

This clone was detected only a few times. The V call is TRBV2, the J call TRBJ1-4; TRBD1 agrees at 9 bases. J was trimmed by 4 bases and V by 3 bases; bases with no gene match: 3. Per the germline V gene, CDR1 is SNHLY and CDR2 is FYNNEI. The CDR3 has 15 amino acids. The CDR3 spells CASSDWTGVNEKLFF. The CDR3, as DNA: TGTGCCAGCAGTGATTGGACAGGGGTTAATGAAAAACTGTTTTTT.

The chain employs TRBV30 and TRBJ1-2, with D uncertain. This CDR3 spans 13 amino acids. V lost 0 bases to trimming and J lost 8 bases, with 13 bases between them. CDR1 is GTSNPN, CDR2 SVGIG, per germline (reference sequence). This chain's CDR3 is CAWSVSPSRGYTF. The CDR3, as DNA: TGTGCCTGGAGTGTATCTCCCAGTCGCGGCTACACCTTC.

CDR3 nucleotides: TGTGCCAGCAGCTTAGGTGGGGAGGAAAAACTGTTTTTT. Translated: CASSLGGEEKLFF. The gene calls are TRBV7-8 and TRBJ1-4; D gene ambiguous. The CDR3 is 13 amino acids. CDR1 is SGHVS, CDR2 FQNEAQ, per germline. V shed 1 base and J shed 8 bases, with 8 bases lying between them.